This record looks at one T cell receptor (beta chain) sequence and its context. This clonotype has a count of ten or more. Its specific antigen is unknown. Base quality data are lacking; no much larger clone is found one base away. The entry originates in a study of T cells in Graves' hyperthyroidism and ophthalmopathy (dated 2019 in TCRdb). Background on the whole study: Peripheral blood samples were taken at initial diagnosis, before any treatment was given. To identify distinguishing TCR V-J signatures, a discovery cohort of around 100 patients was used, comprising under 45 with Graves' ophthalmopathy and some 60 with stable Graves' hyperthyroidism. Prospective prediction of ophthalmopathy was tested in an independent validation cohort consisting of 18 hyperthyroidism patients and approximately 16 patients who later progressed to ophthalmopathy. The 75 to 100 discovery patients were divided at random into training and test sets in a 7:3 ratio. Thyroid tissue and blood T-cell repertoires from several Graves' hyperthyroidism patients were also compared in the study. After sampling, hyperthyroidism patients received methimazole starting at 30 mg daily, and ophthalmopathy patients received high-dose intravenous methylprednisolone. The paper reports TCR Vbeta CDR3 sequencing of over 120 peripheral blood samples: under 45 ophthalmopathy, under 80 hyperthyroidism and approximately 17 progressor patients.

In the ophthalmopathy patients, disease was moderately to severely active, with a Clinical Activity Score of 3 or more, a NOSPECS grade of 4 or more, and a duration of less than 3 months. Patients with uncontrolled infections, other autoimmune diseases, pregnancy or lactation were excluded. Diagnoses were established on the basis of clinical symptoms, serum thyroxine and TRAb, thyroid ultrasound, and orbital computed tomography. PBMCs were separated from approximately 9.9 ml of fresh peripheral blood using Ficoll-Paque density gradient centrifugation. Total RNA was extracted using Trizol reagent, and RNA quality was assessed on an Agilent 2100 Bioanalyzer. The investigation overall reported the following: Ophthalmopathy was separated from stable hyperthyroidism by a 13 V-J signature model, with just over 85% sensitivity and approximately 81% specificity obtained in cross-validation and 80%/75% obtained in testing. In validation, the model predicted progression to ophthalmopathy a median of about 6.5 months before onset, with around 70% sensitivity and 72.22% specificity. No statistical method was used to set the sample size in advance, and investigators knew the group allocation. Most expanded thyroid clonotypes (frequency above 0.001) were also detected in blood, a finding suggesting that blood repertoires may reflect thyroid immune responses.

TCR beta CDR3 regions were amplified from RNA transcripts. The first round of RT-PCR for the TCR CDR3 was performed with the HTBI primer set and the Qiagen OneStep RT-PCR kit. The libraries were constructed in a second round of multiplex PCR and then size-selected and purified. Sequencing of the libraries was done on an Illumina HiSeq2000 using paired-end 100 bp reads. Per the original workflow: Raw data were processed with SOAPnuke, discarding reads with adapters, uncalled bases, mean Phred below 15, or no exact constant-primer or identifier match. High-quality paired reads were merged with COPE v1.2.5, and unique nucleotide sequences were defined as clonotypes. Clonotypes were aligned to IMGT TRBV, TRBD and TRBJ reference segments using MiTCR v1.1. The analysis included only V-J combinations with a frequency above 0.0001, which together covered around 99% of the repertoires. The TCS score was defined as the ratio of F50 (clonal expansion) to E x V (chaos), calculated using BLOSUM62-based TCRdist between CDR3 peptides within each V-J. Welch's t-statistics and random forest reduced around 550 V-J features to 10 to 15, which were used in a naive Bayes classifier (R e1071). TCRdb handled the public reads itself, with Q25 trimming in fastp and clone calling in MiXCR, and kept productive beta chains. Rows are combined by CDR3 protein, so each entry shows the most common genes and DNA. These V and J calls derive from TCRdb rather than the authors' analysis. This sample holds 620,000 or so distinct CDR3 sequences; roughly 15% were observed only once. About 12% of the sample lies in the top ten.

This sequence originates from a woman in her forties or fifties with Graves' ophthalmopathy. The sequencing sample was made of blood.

The CDR3 region reads CASGLAGGYNEQFF. The DNA sequence reads TGCGCCAGCGGACTAGCGGGGGGATACAATGAGCAGTTCTTC. The sequence joins TRBV5-1 to TRBJ2-1; 14 bases in the middle match TRBD2. The V end gives up 7 bases and the J end 4 bases, leaving 1 base in the junction not matched to a gene. Reading from cysteine to phenylalanine, the CDR3 counts 14 amino acids. Just the 42-base CDR3 DNA is kept, in frame starting at base 1. From a lookup of the germline V gene, CDR1 and CDR2 are SGHRS and YFSETQ.